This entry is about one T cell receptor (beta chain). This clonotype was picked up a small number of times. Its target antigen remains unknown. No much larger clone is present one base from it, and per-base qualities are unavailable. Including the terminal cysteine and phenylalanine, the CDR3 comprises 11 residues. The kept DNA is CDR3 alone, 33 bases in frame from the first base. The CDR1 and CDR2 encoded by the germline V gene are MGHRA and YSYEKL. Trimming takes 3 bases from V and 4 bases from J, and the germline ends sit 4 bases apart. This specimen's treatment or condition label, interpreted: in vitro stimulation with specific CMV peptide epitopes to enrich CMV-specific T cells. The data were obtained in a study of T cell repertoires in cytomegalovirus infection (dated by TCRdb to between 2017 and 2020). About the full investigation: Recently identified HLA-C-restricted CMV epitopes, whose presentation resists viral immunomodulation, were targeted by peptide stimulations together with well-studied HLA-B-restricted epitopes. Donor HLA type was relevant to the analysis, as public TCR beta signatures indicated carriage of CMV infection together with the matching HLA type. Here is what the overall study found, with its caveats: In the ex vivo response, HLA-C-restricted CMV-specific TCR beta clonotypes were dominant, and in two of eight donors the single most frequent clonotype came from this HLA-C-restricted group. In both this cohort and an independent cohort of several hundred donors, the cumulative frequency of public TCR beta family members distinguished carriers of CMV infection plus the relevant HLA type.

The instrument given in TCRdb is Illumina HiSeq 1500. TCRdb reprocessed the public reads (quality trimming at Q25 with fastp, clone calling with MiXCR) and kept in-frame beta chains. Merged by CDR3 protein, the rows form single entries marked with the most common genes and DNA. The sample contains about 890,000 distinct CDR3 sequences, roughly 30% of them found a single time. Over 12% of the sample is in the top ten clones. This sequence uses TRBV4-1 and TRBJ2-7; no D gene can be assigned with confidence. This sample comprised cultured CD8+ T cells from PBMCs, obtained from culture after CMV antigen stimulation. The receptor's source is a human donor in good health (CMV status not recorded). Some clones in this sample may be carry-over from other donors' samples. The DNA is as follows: TGCGCCAGCAGCCACCTATACGAGCAGTACTTC. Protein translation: CASSHLYEQYF.